The entry below gives a single T cell receptor beta chain sequence along with its context. This entry belongs to a study of blood T cell repertoires in COVID-19. Across the study: Some COVID-19 samples were acute and others convalescent; all came from the United States, Italy and Spain. PBMCs, B-cell-depleted T cells, or T cells were the source of the cDNA or gDNA that made up the material.

How the authors handled the data: From reference gene primer amplification, estimates of nucleated cell counts were derived. Assay: immunoSEQ multiplex PCR; the TCRdb copy retains only in-frame clones and omits some. The V and J calls and clone size come from that table; D and trimming were worked out from the DNA. The table has 30,000 or so clones, roughly 90% seen once. The CDR3 runs to 13 residues. V dropped 4 bases and J dropped 0 bases, with 9 bases sitting between them. Germline values: CDR1 SQVTM, CDR2 ANQGSEA. The source is a man in his 60s with active COVID-19. Sequencing was carried out using peripheral blood. V is TRBV29-1 and J is TRBJ1-1; TRBD1 is a possible D gene (5 bases). As DNA, the CDR3 is TGCAGCGTTGCTGACAGCCTGAACACTGAAGCTTTCTTT. Its protein product is CSVADSLNTEAFF.